The 3 T cell receptor beta chains below all came from one sample that was sequenced in a study of blood T cell repertoires in COVID-19. The data were produced by immunoSEQ multiplex PCR, yet TCRdb's version contains in-frame clones alone and is incomplete. In the table there are some 250,000 clones, roughly 80% of which are singletons. Sequencing was done on a sample of peripheral blood. All receptors come from a woman aged 80 or over with acute or convalescent COVID-19.

This clone was seen a few times. The chain employs TRBV5-6 and TRBJ1-4; D ambiguous. The germline V gene encodes CDR1 SGHDT and CDR2 YYEEEE. Trimming pared 5 bases from V and 0 bases from J, leaving 17 bases between. This CDR3 is built from 17 residues. CDR3 protein: CASSPSTDGATNEKLFF. The DNA for the CDR3 is TGTGCCAGCAGTCCCTCCACTGACGGGGCAACTAATGAAAAACTGTTTTTT. Complete variable domain (other parts from reference TRBV5-6 and TRBJ1-4): DAGVTQSPTHLIKTRGQQVTLRCSPKSGHDTVSWYQQALGQGPQFIFQYYEEEERQRGNFPDRFSGHQFPNYSSELNVNALLLGDSALYLCASSPSTDGATNEKLFFGSGTQLSVL.

This chain links TRBV5-1 with TRBJ1-1, with TRBD1 matching 10 bases. The CDR3 loop spans 14 amino acids. Germline-derived CDR1 and CDR2 are SGHRS and YFSETQ. The ends lost 6 bases at V and 2 bases at J; junction bases unmatched: 4. The DNA of the CDR3 is TGCGCCAGCACCCAGACAGGGGGCAACACTGAAGCTTTCTTT. This encodes CASTQTGGNTEAFF.

This clone was counted a single time. The chain combines TRBV28 with TRBJ1-2, with 7 bases identical to TRBD1. CDR3 length equals 14 residues. Germline V gives CDR1 MDHEN, CDR2 SYDVKM. J was trimmed by 6 bases and V by 7 bases; bases with no gene match: 11. CDR3 residues: CASKKPDRLNGYTF. The CDR3 DNA reads TGTGCCAGCAAAAAACCGGACAGGTTGAATGGCTACACCTTC.